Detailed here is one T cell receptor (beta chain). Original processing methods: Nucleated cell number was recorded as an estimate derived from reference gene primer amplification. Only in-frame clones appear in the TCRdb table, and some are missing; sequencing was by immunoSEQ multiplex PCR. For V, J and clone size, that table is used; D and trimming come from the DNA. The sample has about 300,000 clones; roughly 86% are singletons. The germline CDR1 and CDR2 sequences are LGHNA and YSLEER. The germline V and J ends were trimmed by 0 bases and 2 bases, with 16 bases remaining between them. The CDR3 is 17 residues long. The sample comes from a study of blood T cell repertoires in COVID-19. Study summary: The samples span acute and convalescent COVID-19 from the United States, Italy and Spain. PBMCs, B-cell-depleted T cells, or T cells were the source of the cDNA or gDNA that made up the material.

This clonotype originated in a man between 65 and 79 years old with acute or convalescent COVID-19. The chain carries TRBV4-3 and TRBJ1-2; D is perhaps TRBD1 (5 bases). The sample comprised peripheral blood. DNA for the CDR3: TGCGCCAGCAGCCAAGATAAAAGGGGCGAATTGAACTATGGCTACACCTTC. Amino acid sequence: CASSQDKRGELNYGYTF.